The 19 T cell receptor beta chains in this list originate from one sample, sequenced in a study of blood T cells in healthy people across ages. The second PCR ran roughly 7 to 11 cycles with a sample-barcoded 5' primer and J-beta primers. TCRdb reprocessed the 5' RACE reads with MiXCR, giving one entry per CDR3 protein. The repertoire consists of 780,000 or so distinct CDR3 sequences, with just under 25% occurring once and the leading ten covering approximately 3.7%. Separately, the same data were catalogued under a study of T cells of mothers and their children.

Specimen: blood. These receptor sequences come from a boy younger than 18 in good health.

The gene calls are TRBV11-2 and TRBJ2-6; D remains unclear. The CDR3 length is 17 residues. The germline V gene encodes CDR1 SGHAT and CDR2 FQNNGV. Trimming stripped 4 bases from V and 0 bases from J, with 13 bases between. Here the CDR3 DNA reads TGTGCCAGCAGCTCCAACCTGCCCCCCTCTGGGGCCAACGTCCTGACTTTC. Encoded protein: CASSSNLPPSGANVLTF.

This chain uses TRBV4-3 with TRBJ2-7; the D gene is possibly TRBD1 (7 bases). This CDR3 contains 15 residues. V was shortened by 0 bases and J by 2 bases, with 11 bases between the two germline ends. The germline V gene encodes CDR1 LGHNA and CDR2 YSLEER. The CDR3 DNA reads TGCGCCAGCAGCCAAGATCAGGGGGAGGCCTACGAGCAGTACTTC. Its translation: CASSQDQGEAYEQYF.

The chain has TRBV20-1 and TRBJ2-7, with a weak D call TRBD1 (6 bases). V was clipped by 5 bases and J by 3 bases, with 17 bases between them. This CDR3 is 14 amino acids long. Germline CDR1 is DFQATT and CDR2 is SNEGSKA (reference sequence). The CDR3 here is CSAGVQGPRYEQYF. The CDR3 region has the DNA TGCAGTGCTGGGGTACAGGGCCCGCGCTACGAGCAGTACTTC.

The CDR3 bases are TGTGCCAGCAGCGTAGGGGACAGGGCGCAAGAGACCCAGTACTTC. The encoded protein is CASSVGDRAQETQYF. The chain recombines TRBV9 with TRBJ2-5; 9 nucleotides match TRBD1. The CDR3 has 15 residues. V was clipped by 0 bases and J by 2 bases; unmatched bases: 2. CDR1 and CDR2 (germline): SGDLS, YYNGEE.

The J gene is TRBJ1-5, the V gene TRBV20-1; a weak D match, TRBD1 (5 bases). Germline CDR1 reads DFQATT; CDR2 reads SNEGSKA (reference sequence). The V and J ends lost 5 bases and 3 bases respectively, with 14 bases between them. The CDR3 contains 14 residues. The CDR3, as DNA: TGCAGTGCTCAGGGACGGACGATCAATCAGCCCCAGCATTTT. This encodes CSAQGRTINQPQHF.

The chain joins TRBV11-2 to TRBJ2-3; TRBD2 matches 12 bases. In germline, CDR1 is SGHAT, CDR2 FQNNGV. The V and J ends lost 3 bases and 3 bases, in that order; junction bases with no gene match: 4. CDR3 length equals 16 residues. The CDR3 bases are TGTGCCAGCAGCTTGCGGACTAGCGGGACTACAGATACGCAGTATTTT. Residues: CASSLRTSGTTDTQYF.

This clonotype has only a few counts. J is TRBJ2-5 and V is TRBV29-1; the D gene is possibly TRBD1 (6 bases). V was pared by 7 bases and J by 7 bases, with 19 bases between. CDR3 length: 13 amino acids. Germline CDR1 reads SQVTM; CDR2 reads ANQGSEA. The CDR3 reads CSAHRAGVGTQYF. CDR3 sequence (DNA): TGCAGCGCCCACAGGGCCGGGGTAGGGACCCAGTACTTC.

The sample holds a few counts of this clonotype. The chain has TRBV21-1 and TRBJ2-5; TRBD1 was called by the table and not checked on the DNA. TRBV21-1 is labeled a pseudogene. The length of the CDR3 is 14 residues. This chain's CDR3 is CASSRQDCGETQYF. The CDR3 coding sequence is TGTGCCAGCAGTCGACAGGATTGCGGAGAGACCCAGTACTTC.

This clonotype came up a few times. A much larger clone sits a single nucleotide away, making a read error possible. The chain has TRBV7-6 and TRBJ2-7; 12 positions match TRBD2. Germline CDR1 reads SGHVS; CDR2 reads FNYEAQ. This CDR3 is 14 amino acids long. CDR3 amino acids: CTSSLLAGGYEQYF. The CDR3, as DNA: TGTACCAGCAGCTTACTAGCGGGAGGCTACGAGCAGTACTTC.

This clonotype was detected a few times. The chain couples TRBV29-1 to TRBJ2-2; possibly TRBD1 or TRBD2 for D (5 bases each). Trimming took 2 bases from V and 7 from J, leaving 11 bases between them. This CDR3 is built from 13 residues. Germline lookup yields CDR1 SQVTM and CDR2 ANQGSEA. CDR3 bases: TGCAGCGTTGAACAACAGAGGGGCGGGGAGCTGTTTTTT. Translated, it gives CSVEQQRGGELFF.

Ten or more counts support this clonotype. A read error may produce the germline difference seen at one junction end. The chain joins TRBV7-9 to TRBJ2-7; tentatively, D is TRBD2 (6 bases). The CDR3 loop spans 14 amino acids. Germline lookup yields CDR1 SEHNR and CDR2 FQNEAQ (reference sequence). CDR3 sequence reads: CASSLERVSYEQYF. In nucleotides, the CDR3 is TGCGCCAGCAGCTTAGAGCGGGTTTCCTACGAGCAGTACTTC.

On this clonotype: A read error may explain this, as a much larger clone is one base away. The CDR3, as DNA: TGTGCCAGCGGCGCCGGGACAGGGTCCTACGAGCAGTACTTC. Protein sequence: CASGAGTGSYEQYF. The rearrangement links TRBV7-8 to TRBJ2-7; 9 bases align to TRBD1. Trimming removed 8 bases from V and 1 base from J; junction bases left unmatched: 6. Germline V gives CDR1 SGHVS, CDR2 FQNEAQ. The CDR3 loop spans 14 amino acids.

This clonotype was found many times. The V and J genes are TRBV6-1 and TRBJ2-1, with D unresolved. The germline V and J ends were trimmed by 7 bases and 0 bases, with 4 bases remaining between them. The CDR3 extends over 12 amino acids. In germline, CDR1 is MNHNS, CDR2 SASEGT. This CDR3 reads CASTDSYNEQFF. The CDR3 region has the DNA TGTGCCAGCACCGACTCCTACAATGAGCAGTTCTTC.

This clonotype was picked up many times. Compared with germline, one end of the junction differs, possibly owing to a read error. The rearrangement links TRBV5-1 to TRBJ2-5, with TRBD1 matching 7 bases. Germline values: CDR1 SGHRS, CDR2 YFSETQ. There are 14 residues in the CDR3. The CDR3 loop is CASSLTGTQETQYF. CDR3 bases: TGTGCCAGCAGTCTGACAGGGACCCAAGAGACCCAGTACTTC.

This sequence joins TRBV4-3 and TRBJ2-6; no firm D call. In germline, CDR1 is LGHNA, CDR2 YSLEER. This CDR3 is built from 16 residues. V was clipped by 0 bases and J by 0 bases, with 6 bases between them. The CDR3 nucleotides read TGCGCCAGCAGCCAAGACCCAAACTCTGGGGCCAACGTCCTGACTTTC. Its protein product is CASSQDPNSGANVLTF.

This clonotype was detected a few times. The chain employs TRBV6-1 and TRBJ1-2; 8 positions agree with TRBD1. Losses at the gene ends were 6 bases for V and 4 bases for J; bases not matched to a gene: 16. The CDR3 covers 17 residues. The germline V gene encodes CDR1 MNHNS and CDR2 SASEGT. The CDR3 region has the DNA TGTGCCAGCAGCGACCCGGGACAGGATGACTATGTCTATGGCTACACCTTC. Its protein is CASSDPGQDDYVYGYTF.

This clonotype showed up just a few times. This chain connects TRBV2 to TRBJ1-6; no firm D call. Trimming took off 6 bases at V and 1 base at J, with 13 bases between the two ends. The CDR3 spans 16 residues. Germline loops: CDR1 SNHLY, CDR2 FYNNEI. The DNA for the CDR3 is TGTGCCAGCAGAAGAGAGCTCGAATCCTATAATTCACCCCTCCACTTT. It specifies CASRRELESYNSPLHF.

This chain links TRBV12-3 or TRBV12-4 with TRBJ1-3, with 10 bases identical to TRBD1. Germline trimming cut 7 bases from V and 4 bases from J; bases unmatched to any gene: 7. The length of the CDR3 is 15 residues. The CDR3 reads CASTRTGGSGNTIYF. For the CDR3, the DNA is TGTGCCAGCACTCGGACAGGGGGTTCAGGAAACACCATATATTTT.

The CDR3 region has the DNA TGCGCCAGCAGCTTAATGGAGAAGGAAAACACTGAAGCTTTCTTT. Amino acid sequence: CASSLMEKENTEAFF. The chain recombines TRBV5-1 with TRBJ1-1; D gene ambiguous. Trimming removed 2 bases at V and 2 bases at J, with 13 bases between. The CDR3 has 15 residues. Germline CDR1 reads SGHRS; CDR2 reads YFSETQ.